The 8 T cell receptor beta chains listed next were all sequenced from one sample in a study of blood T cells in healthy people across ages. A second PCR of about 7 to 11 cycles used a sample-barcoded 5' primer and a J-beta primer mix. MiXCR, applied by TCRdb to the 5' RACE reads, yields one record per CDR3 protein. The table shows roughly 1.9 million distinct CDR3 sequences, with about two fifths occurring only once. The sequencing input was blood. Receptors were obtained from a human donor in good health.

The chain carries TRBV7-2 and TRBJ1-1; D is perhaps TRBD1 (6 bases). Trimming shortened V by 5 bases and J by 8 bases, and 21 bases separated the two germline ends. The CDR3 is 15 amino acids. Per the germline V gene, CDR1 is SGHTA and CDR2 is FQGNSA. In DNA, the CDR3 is TGTGCCAGCAGCCGAACCCTCAACAGGGACTGGGAAGCTTTCTTT. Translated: CASSRTLNRDWEAFF. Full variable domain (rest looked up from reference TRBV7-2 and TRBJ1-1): GAGVSQSPSNKVTEKGKDVELRCDPISGHTALYWYRQSLGQGLEFLIYFQGNSAPDKSGLPSDRFSAERTGGSVSTLTIQRTQQEDSAVYLCASSRTLNRDWEAFFGQGTRLTVV.

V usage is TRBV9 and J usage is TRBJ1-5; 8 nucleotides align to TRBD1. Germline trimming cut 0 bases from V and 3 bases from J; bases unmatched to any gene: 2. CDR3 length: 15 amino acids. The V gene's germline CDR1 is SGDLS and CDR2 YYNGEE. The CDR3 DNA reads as TGTGCCAGCAGCGTAGGACAGGGGAACAATCAGCCCCAGCATTTT. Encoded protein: CASSVGQGNNQPQHF.

The DNA for the CDR3 is TGTGCCAGCAGACTCAAGCAGCCCAAGCCCGGACAGGGCGGTTTTTACGAGCAGTACTTC. It codes for CASRLKQPKPGQGGFYEQYF. This chain links TRBV28 with TRBJ2-4; TRBD1 agrees at 8 bases. The DNA end lines up better with TRBJ2-7; the J call may be wrong. Germline V gene lookup returns CDR1 MDHEN and CDR2 SYDVKM. The CDR3 length is 20 residues.

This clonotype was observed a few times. Here the CDR3 DNA reads TGCAGTGCTAGAGGCGGTGGGAATTCACCCCTCCACTTT. The encoded protein is CSARGGGNSPLHF. This chain joins TRBV20-1 and TRBJ1-6; D is uncertain. The V and J ends lost 1 base and 7 bases respectively, with 8 bases between them. Germline loops: CDR1 DFQATT, CDR2 SNEGSKA (reference sequence). The CDR3 totals 13 residues.

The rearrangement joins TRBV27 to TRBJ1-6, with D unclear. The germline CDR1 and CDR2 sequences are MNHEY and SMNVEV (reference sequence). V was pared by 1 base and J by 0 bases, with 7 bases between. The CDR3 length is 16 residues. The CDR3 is CASSLYPSSYNSPLHF. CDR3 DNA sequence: TGTGCCAGCAGTTTATATCCCAGCTCCTATAATTCACCCCTCCACTTT.

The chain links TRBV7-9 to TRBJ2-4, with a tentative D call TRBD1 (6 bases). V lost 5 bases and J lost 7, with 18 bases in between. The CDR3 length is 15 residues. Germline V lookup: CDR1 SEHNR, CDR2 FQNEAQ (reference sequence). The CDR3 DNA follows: TGTGCCAGCAGCCCAAGAGCCAGGGGAATGAACATTCAGTACTTC. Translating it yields CASSPRARGMNIQYF.

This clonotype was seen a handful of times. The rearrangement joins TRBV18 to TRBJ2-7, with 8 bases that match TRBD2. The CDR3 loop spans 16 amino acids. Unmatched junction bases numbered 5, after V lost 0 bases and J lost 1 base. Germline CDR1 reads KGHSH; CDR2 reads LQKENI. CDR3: CASSPPSSGGSYEQYF. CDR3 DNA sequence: TGTGCCAGCTCACCACCAAGCAGCGGGGGATCCTACGAGCAGTACTTC.

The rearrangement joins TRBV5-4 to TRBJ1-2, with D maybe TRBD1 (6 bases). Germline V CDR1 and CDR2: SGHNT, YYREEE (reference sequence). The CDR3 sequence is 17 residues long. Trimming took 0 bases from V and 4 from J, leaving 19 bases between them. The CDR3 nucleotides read TGTGCCAGCAGCTTGGGCGGGGGGGCTAGCCCCTCCTATGGCTACACCTTC. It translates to CASSLGGGASPSYGYTF. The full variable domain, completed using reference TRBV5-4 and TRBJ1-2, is ETGVTQSPTHLIKTRGQQVTLRCSSQSGHNTVSWYQQALGQGPQFIFQYYREEENGRGNFPPRFSGLQFPNYSSELNVNALELDDSALYLCASSLGGGASPSYGYTFGSGTRLTVV.